The next 5 T cell receptor beta chains were all read from a single sample in a study of human T cells and chemical hapten exposure. TCRdb re-analysed the RACE reads in MiXCR, keeping a single row per CDR3 protein. This sample has just over 80,000 distinct CDR3 sequences, with around 10% found just once. Time point reported: patch test 1, 2 weeks after DPC sensitization. The treatment here: therapeutic diphenylcyclopropenone sensitization with weekly scalp DPC. Sequencing used whole blood, obtained in connection with sensitization to the hapten diphenylcyclopropenone (DPC). The receptors derive from a woman between 45 and 65 years old with alopecia areata. Some clones in this sample may be carry-over from other donors' samples.

In this sample, this clonotype turned up many times. This chain connects TRBV20-1 to TRBJ2-3, with a weak D call TRBD2 (7 bases). Germline CDR1 and CDR2: DFQATT and SNEGSKA (reference sequence). The V end lost 3 bases, the J end lost 1 base, and 11 bases lay between the germline ends. The CDR3 loop spans 14 amino acids. CDR3 residues: CSASLRGRTDTQYF. CDR3 nucleotide sequence: TGCAGTGCTAGTTTGCGGGGGCGCACAGATACGCAGTATTTT.

The chain couples TRBV3-1 to TRBJ2-7; 11 nucleotides line up with TRBD2. The CDR3 totals 16 residues. With 0 bases clipped from V and 3 bases from J, the junction kept 4 bases outside the gene matches. Per the germline V gene, CDR1 is LGHDT and CDR2 is YNNKEL (reference sequence). CDR3 loop: CASSQDLTSGSYEQYF. CDR3 nucleotide sequence: TGTGCCAGCAGCCAAGATTTAACTAGCGGGAGCTACGAGCAGTACTTC.

The chain recombines TRBV29-1 with TRBJ2-7; perhaps TRBD2 as D (5 bases). Germline CDR1 and CDR2: SQVTM and ANQGSEA. The CDR3 totals 12 residues. V was pared by 4 bases and J by 5 bases, with 12 bases between. For the CDR3, the DNA is TGCAGCGTTGTTCCGGGGAGCCACGAGCAGTACTTC. The encoded protein is CSVVPGSHEQYF.

The chain links TRBV2 to TRBJ2-1; D could derive from TRBD1 or TRBD2 (5 bases each). V gave up 9 bases and J gave up 7 bases, with 16 bases separating them. This CDR3 is 13 amino acids long. Germline CDR1 and CDR2: SNHLY and FYNNEI. The CDR3 loop is CARDGASRNEQFF. DNA for the CDR3: TGTGCCAGAGACGGGGCATCTAGGAATGAGCAGTTCTTC.

This chain connects TRBV6-8 to TRBJ2-1; 8 bases map to TRBD2. CDR3 length: 17 amino acids. J gave up 6 bases and V 2 bases, and 12 bases lay outside the gene matches. Germline values: CDR1 MNHGY, CDR2 SAAAGT. The CDR3 coding sequence is TGTGCCAGCAGTTACACGGAACCCGGGACTAGGCGCAATGAGCAGTTCTTC. Translating gives CASSYTEPGTRRNEQFF.